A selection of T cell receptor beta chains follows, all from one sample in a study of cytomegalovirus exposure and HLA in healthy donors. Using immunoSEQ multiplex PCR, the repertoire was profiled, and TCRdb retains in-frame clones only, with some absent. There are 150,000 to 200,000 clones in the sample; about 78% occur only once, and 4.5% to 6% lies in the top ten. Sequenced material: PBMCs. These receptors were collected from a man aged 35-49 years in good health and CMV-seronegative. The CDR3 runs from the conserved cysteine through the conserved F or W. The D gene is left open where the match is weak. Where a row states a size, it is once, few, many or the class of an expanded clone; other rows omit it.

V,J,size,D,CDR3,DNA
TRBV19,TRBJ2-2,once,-,CASSIARGNTGELFF,TGTGCCAGTAGTATAGCCCGGGGAAACACCGGGGAGCTGTTTTTT
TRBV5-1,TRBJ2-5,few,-,CASRSTPGAQTQYF,TGCGCCAGCAGATCCACCCCAGGGGCACAGACCCAGTACTTC
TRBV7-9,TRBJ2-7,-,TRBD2,CASSPTSGRAYEQYF,TGTGCCAGCAGCCCTACTAGCGGGAGGGCCTACGAGCAGTACTTC
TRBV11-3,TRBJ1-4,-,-,CASSLGGPVPKLFF,TGTGCCAGCAGCTTGGGGGGGCCAGTTCCAAAACTGTTTTTT
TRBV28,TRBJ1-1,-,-,CASISGEAFF,TGTGCCAGCATCTCCGGGGAAGCTTTCTTT
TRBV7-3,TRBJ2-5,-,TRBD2,CASSSPGLAGPETQYF,TGTGCCAGCAGCTCTCCGGGACTAGCGGGACCAGAGACCCAGTACTTC
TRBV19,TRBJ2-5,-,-,CASSIVADSPKETQYF,TGTGCCAGTAGTATAGTGGCGGACAGTCCTAAAGAGACCCAGTACTTC
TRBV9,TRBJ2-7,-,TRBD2,CASSVGTSGSYEQYF,TGTGCCAGCAGCGTTGGGACTAGCGGTTCCTACGAGCAGTACTTC
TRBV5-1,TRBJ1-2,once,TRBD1,CASSRGQGAPKDDNYGYTF,TGCGCCAGCAGCAGAGGACAGGGGGCGCCCAAAGATGACAACTATGGCTACACCTTC
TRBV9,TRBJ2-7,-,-,CASSVDLMRGEQYF,TGTGCCAGCAGCGTAGACCTTATGAGGGGGGAGCAGTACTTC
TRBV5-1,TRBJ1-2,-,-,CASSLDVRANYGYTF,TGCGCCAGCAGCTTGGATGTAAGAGCTAACTATGGCTACACCTTC
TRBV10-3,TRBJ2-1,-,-,CAIVYGRGYNEQFF,TGTGCCATCGTGTACGGTCGAGGATACAATGAGCAGTTCTTC
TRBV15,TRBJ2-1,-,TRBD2,CATSRDMGEGQNEQFF,TGTGCCACCAGCAGAGATATGGGGGAGGGCCAGAATGAGCAGTTCTTC
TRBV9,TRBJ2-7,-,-,CASSGYGSFNEQYF,TGTGCCAGCAGCGGGTACGGGAGTTTCAACGAGCAGTACTTC